This T cell receptor (beta chain) is drawn from a study of metastatic and nonmetastatic thyroid tumors. Study context: From malignant and benign thyroid patients, repertoires in blood and in tumor or nodule tissue were compared.

Thyroid surgery was preceded by no treatment in any patient. The germline V and J ends were trimmed by 1 base and 5 bases, with 11 bases remaining between them. Germline CDR1 is MDHEN and CDR2 is SYDVKM. This CDR3 comprises 14 residues. In this sample, this clone turned up many times. The authors' processing: Variation in CDR3 across clinicopathological groups served as the basis for constructing a distant-metastasis classifier in papillary thyroid cancer. MiXCR re-clonotyped the PCR reads for TCRdb. These V and J calls derive from TCRdb rather than the authors' analysis. The table records 30,000 to 50,000 clones, roughly 14% of them present only once.

The chain couples TRBV28 to TRBJ1-2; tentatively, D is TRBD1 (6 bases). The receptor was isolated from a female donor with papillary thyroid cancer or a benign thyroid nodule (not recorded which). Some clones in this sample may be carry-over from other donors' samples. The specimen was blood. The CDR3 sequence is CASSLLAGAYGYTF. The CDR3 coding sequence is TGTGCCAGCAGTTTATTGGCGGGGGCGTATGGCTACACCTTC.